This T cell receptor (beta chain) appears in the sequencing data of a study of cytomegalovirus exposure and HLA in healthy donors. There are 15 residues in the CDR3. With 7 bases clipped from V and 0 bases from J, the junction kept 5 bases outside the gene matches. CDR1 is SNHLY, CDR2 FYNNEI, per germline. Use of 60 Vbeta and 13 Jbeta primers characterized the PCR. Profiling relied on immunoSEQ multiplex PCR, and the TCRdb table lists in-frame clones only, not all of them. In the table there are about 160,000 clones, 60% to 80% of which are singletons. This clonotype was sampled from a woman between 25 and 40 years old in good health and CMV-seronegative. The sample was PBMCs. This rearrangement joins TRBV2 to TRBJ2-7; 11 nucleotides match TRBD1. CDR3 sequence: CASNGQGANSYEQYF. Written as DNA, the CDR3 is TGTGCCAGCAACGGACAGGGGGCGAACTCCTACGAGCAGTACTTC. The full variable domain, rest sourced from reference TRBV2 and TRBJ2-7, is EPEVTQTPSHQVTQMGQEVILRCVPISNHLYFYWYRQILGQKVEFLVSFYNNEISEKSEIFDDQFSVERPDGSNFTLKIRSTKLEDSAMYFCASNGQGANSYEQYFGPGTRLTVT.